One and the same sample provided the 19 T cell receptor beta chains below, sequenced in a study of blood T cells in healthy people across ages. Using a J-beta primer mix together with a sample-barcoded 5' primer, a second PCR was run for roughly 7 to 12 cycles. Using its own MiXCR run on the 5' RACE reads, TCRdb lists one record per CDR3 protein. The sample contains fewer than 700,000 distinct CDR3 sequences, around 48% of which appear only once. The sequenced sample consisted of blood. These TCRs come from a man of 80 years or more in good health.

The V call is TRBV12-5, the J call TRBJ2-5, with 8 nucleotides matching TRBD1. Germline CDR1 and CDR2: LGHNT and FRNRAP. This CDR3 comprises 16 residues. V was pared by 5 bases and J by 3 bases, with 11 bases of the junction left unmatched. CDR3 region: CASGPGQGRFEETQYF. CDR3 nucleotides: TGTGCTAGTGGTCCCGGACAGGGAAGGTTTGAAGAGACCCAGTACTTC.

This rearrangement joins TRBV28 to TRBJ2-1; TRBD2 matches at 12 bases. Germline V gives CDR1 MDHEN, CDR2 SYDVKM. The CDR3 contains 14 residues. V lost 3 bases and J lost 13; bases outside the gene matches: 7. The CDR3 DNA reads TGTGCCAGCAGTTTCTGGACTAGCGGGACCCCTCAGTTCTTC. This codes for CASSFWTSGTPQFF.

V gene TRBV28 combines with J gene TRBJ2-5, with D tentatively TRBD2 (5 bases). Trimming took off 5 bases at V and 5 bases at J, with 15 bases between the two ends. The CDR3 totals 14 residues. Germline loops: CDR1 MDHEN, CDR2 SYDVKM. The CDR3 here is CASSPPLGLETQYF. The CDR3 DNA is TGTGCCAGCAGTCCTCCACTAGGGTTGGAGACCCAGTACTTC.

This clonotype occurred a few times. This chain joins TRBV7-2 and TRBJ2-5; 8 bases agree with TRBD2. CDR1 and CDR2 (germline): SGHTA, FQGNSA. The CDR3 contains 15 residues. After removal of 6 bases from V and 2 bases from J, the junction contained 8 bases not matched to a gene. CDR3 DNA: TGTGCCAGCAGGCAGAGCGGGAGTGTTCAAGAGACCCAGTACTTC. This codes for CASRQSGSVQETQYF.

This clonotype occurred a few times. The chain joins TRBV20-1 to TRBJ2-5, with D perhaps TRBD1 or TRBD2 (6 bases each). The germline V gene encodes CDR1 DFQATT and CDR2 SNEGSKA (reference sequence). This CDR3 has 13 residues. Trimming shortened V by 3 bases and J by 5 bases, and 13 bases separated the two germline ends. CDR3 sequence reads: CSARRDQGETQYF. The CDR3 coding sequence is TGCAGTGCTAGGCGGGACCAGGGGGAGACCCAGTACTTC.

This clonotype has a handful of counts. Given a much more abundant clone one base away, this may be a read error. This chain joins TRBV6-5 and TRBJ2-1, with TRBD2 identical over 7 bases. The end of the DNA fits TRBJ2-7 better, so the J call may be wrong. CDR1 and CDR2 (germline): MNHEY, SVGAGI. There are 16 residues in the CDR3. DNA of the CDR3: TGTGCCAGCAGACGCTCTAGCGGCTCCTCCTACAATGAGCAGTACTTC. It is translated as CASRRSSGSSYNEQYF.

The J gene is TRBJ2-7, the V gene TRBV20-1; 7 nucleotides match TRBD2. Germline trimming cut 6 bases from V and 0 bases from J; bases unmatched to any gene: 5. Germline V gene lookup returns CDR1 DFQATT and CDR2 SNEGSKA (reference sequence). This CDR3 region has 13 residues. As DNA, the CDR3 is TGCAGTGCCGGGAGGCAGGGCTCCTACGAGCAGTACTTC. Protein sequence: CSAGRQGSYEQYF.

V gene TRBV6-5 combines with J gene TRBJ1-5, with TRBD1 as a possible D gene (5 bases). The ends were cut back, 6 bases at V and 0 bases at J, with 12 bases in the middle. This CDR3 has 15 amino acids. Germline CDR1 and CDR2: MNHEY and SVGAGI. The CDR3 is CASSPLQDSNQPQHF. For the CDR3, the DNA is TGTGCCAGCAGCCCATTACAGGATAGCAATCAGCCCCAGCATTTT.

This clonotype has just a few counts. This chain links TRBV20-1 with TRBJ2-7; D gene uncertain. The CDR3 contains 11 residues. Trimming took off 6 bases at V and 6 bases at J, with 12 bases between the two ends. Looked up from germline, CDR1 is DFQATT and CDR2 is SNEGSKA (reference sequence). The DNA for the CDR3 is TGCAGTGCCCTGAGCTGGTTCGAGCAGTACTTC. Residues: CSALSWFEQYF.

This clonotype was seen only a few times. The rearrangement joins TRBV5-5 to TRBJ1-2, with 12 bases identical to TRBD1. The CDR3 length is 15 residues. The germline V gene encodes CDR1 SGHKS and CDR2 YYEKEE (reference sequence). V gave up 2 bases and J gave up 7 bases; unmatched junction bases: 6. The CDR3 DNA reads TGTGCCAGCAGCTTCTCCGGGACAGGGGGCTTTGGCTACACCTTC. Translating gives CASSFSGTGGFGYTF.

This rearrangement joins TRBV28 to TRBJ2-7, with D possibly matching TRBD1 (6 bases). The CDR3 contains 13 residues. The V end was cut by 7 bases, the J end by 3 bases, with 13 bases between. Germline CDR1 is MDHEN and CDR2 is SYDVKM. Here the CDR3 reads CASNWPGDYEQYF. The DNA of the CDR3 is TGTGCCAGCAATTGGCCAGGGGACTACGAGCAGTACTTC.

In this sample, this clonotype turned up a few times. The chain couples TRBV28 to TRBJ2-7, with 10 bases lining up with TRBD1. This CDR3 comprises 13 residues. In germline, CDR1 is MDHEN, CDR2 SYDVKM. V was clipped by 6 bases and J by 6 bases; unmatched bases: 5. The CDR3 reads CASRFGTGVEQYF. CDR3 nucleotides: TGTGCCAGCAGGTTCGGGACAGGGGTCGAGCAGTACTTC.

This chain links TRBV6-2 or TRBV6-3 with TRBJ2-7, with D hard to call. The ends were cut back, 6 bases at V and 6 bases at J, with 12 bases in the middle. The CDR3 consists of 12 residues. Germline loops: CDR1 MNHEY, CDR2 SVGEGT. CDR3 amino acids: CASRPQGSEQYF. The CDR3, as DNA: TGTGCCAGCAGGCCCCAAGGGTCCGAGCAGTACTTC.

The chain carries TRBV10-3 and TRBJ2-5; D tentatively reads TRBD1 or TRBD2 (5 bases each). The last part of the DNA fits TRBJ2-7 better; the J call may be wrong. Germline-derived CDR1 and CDR2 are ENHRY and SYGVKD. The CDR3 is 14 amino acids. The DNA of the CDR3 is TGTGCCATCAGCCGGGCCCAGGGAGTCGACGAGCAGTACTTC. Its protein product is CAISRAQGVDEQYF.

V is TRBV6-6 and J is TRBJ2-5; D might be TRBD1 (6 bases). CDR1 and CDR2 from the germline V gene are MNHNY and SVGAGI (reference sequence). The CDR3 spans 15 residues. V was shortened by 4 bases and J by 2 bases, with 14 bases between the two germline ends. CDR3 nucleotide sequence: TGTGCCAGCAGTTCCGGACAGTTCCAGCAAGAGACCCAGTACTTC. Its translation is CASSSGQFQQETQYF.

The sample holds a few counts of this clonotype. The rearrangement links TRBV7-9 to TRBJ1-2; D gene uncertain. Trimming left V 5 bases short and J 0 bases short, with 19 bases between. Germline CDR1 reads SEHNR; CDR2 reads FQNEAQ (reference sequence). The CDR3 has 17 amino acids. The CDR3 loop reads CASSQFGRTLANYGYTF. The CDR3 nucleotides read TGTGCCAGCAGCCAATTCGGACGGACGTTAGCTAACTATGGCTACACCTTC.

The sample holds a few counts of this clonotype. A read error is possible here, since a much larger clone lies one base away. CDR3 amino acids: CASRASSGANVLTF. CDR3 DNA sequence: TGTGCCAGCAGGGCAAGCTCTGGGGCCAACGTCCTGACTTTC. This rearrangement joins TRBV6-6 to TRBJ2-6; D uncertain. The CDR3 consists of 14 residues. The germline CDR1 and CDR2 sequences are MNHNY and SVGAGI (reference sequence). V shed 6 bases and J shed 0 bases, with 6 bases lying between them.

This clonotype was seen at least ten times. The V and J genes are TRBV6-5 and TRBJ2-7; 9 bases map to TRBD1. CDR1 MNHEY and CDR2 SVGAGI come from the germline V gene. V dropped 6 bases and J dropped 6; count of bases not matched to a gene: 12. The CDR3 length is 15 residues. The CDR3 sequence: CASRRTGAVPSEQYF. In nucleotides, the CDR3 is TGTGCCAGCAGGCGGACAGGGGCCGTCCCTTCCGAGCAGTACTTC.

This clonotype was detected only a few times. The chain uses TRBV7-9 and TRBJ1-1, with 7 nucleotides matching TRBD1. The trim removed 5 bases at V and 1 base at J, leaving 16 bases unmatched. CDR1 and CDR2 from the germline V gene are SEHNR and FQNEAQ (reference sequence). The CDR3 runs to 18 residues. The CDR3 region is CASSRRPFTGEWNTEAFF. The CDR3, as DNA: TGTGCCAGCAGCCGCCGGCCATTTACAGGGGAGTGGAACACTGAAGCTTTCTTT.